Sequencing of this TCR beta chain was carried out in a study of blood T cell repertoires in COVID-19. Study summary: The origin of the acute and convalescent COVID-19 samples was the United States, Italy and Spain. In each case, the material was cDNA or gDNA derived from T cells, B-cell-depleted T cells, or PBMCs.

The method was immunoSEQ multiplex PCR; TCRdb's version includes in-frame clones alone and lacks a portion of them. Of about 270,000 clones listed, about nine tenths were seen once; the top ten hold over 2%. The study drew participants aged about 18 to 95 years from fewer than 30 US areas. Categorization into cohorts depended on clinical history that participants reported. CDR3 size: 15 residues. V was pared by 3 bases and J by 1 base, with 12 bases between. Germline V gene sequence: CDR1 SGHTA, CDR2 FQGNSA. The receptor comes from a woman under 30 who had recovered from COVID-19. Specimen: PBMCs or T cells enriched from blood (not recorded which). The rearrangement joins TRBV7-2 to TRBJ2-5, with D perhaps TRBD1 (6 bases). CDR3 nucleotide sequence: TGTGCCAGCAGCTTCACTATAGGGGGCCAAGAGACCCAGTACTTC. Protein product: CASSFTIGGQETQYF. The complete variable domain, with remaining parts taken from reference TRBV7-2 and TRBJ2-5, reads GAGVSQSPSNKVTEKGKDVELRCDPISGHTALYWYRQSLGQGLEFLIYFQGNSAPDKSGLPSDRFSAERTGGSVSTLTIQRTQQEDSAVYLCASSFTIGGQETQYFGPGTRLLVL.